This note documents a single T cell receptor (beta chain) sequence. Trimming shortened V by 4 bases and J by 2 bases, and 15 bases separated the two germline ends. CDR1 is LNHDA and CDR2 is SQIVND in the germline V gene (reference sequence). This CDR3 is built from 15 residues. Described time point: blood 2 weeks post-SBRT. Treatment: 15 Gy SBRT to primary tumor, nephrectomy 4 weeks later. These data originate in a study of radiation and T cells in renal cell carcinoma. The protocol was immunoSEQ multiplex PCR, while the TCRdb copy is restricted to in-frame clones and leaves out a portion. The repertoire consists of 150,000 to 160,000 clones, with around 90% occurring once and the leading ten covering approximately 13%.

This TCR was sampled from a woman aged 45-65 years with renal cell carcinoma. The material sequenced was blood, taken from a patient whose treatment included radiotherapy and nephrectomy. The chain employs TRBV19 and TRBJ2-7; a possible D gene is TRBD1 (6 bases). The CDR3 sequence: CASSTQGDRTYEQYF. The DNA of the CDR3 is TGTGCCAGTAGTACACAGGGCGACCGCACCTACGAGCAGTACTTC. The full variable domain, its missing parts supplied by reference TRBV19 and TRBJ2-7, is DGGITQSPKYLFRKEGQNVTLSCEQNLNHDAMYWYRQDPGQGLRLIYYSQIVNDFQKGDIAEGYSVSREKKESFPLTVTSAQKNPTAFYLCASSTQGDRTYEQYFGPGTRLTVT.